The 14 T cell receptor beta chains given below trace back to one sample, sequenced in a study of blood T cell repertoires in COVID-19. Data came from immunoSEQ multiplex PCR; TCRdb stores just in-frame clones and leaves some out. The sample holds some 260,000 clones, around 82% seen once. Sequencing was performed on peripheral blood. The receptors were sampled from a woman of 80 years or more with active or convalescent COVID-19.

This rearrangement joins TRBV29-1 to TRBJ2-1; 7 nucleotides align to TRBD1. The trim removed 7 bases at V and 2 bases at J, leaving 11 bases unmatched. Germline CDR1 and CDR2: SQVTM and ANQGSEA. This CDR3 contains 15 residues. Here the CDR3 DNA reads TGCAGCGCTACGGTGGGGCAGGGGGCCTACAATGAGCAGTTCTTC. Its translation is CSATVGQGAYNEQFF.

This chain connects TRBV27 to TRBJ1-1; D not certain. The CDR3 runs to 14 residues. V was clipped by 2 bases and J by 4 bases, with 11 bases between them. CDR1 MNHEY and CDR2 SMNVEV come from the germline V gene (reference sequence). CDR3 nucleotide sequence: TGTGCCAGCAGTTTAAATTTGGCGGGCACTGAAGCTTTCTTT. Translation: CASSLNLAGTEAFF.

The chain has TRBV2 and TRBJ2-3; D unclear. Per germline, CDR1 SNHLY and CDR2 FYNNEI. The CDR3 length is 12 residues. The V end was cut by 4 bases, the J end by 4 bases, with 6 bases between. Written as DNA, the CDR3 is TGTGCCAGCAGTGGACTTCCAGATACGCAGTATTTT. Translation gives CASSGLPDTQYF.

The genes are TRBV10-3 and TRBJ2-2; 12 bases match TRBD1. J was trimmed by 4 bases and V by 8 bases; bases with no gene match: 8. The CDR3 runs 16 residues. Germline CDR1 is ENHRY and CDR2 is SYGVKD. This CDR3 reads CAIGAGTGGSTGELFF. CDR3 nucleotides: TGTGCCATCGGAGCCGGGACAGGGGGCAGCACCGGGGAGCTGTTTTTT.

The rearrangement uses TRBV7-9 and TRBJ2-7; no definite D call. CDR3 size: 12 residues. Trimming left V 5 bases short and J 4 bases short, with 9 bases between. Germline V lookup: CDR1 SEHNR, CDR2 FQNEAQ (reference sequence). The CDR3 DNA is TGTGCCAGCAGCGAGAATAGATACGAGCAGTACTTC. This encodes CASSENRYEQYF.

The rearrangement joins TRBV28 to TRBJ2-1; 9 nucleotides agree with TRBD2. Trimming removed 3 bases from V and 9 bases from J; junction bases left unmatched: 9. The germline V gene encodes CDR1 MDHEN and CDR2 SYDVKM. The CDR3 spans 15 residues. CDR3 coding DNA: TGTGCCAGCAGTTTTGGGGAGCGGGAGGTCGGTGAGCAGTTCTTC. Protein product: CASSFGEREVGEQFF.

The chain couples TRBV2 to TRBJ2-3; 13 bases are a match to TRBD2. From germline, CDR1 is SNHLY and CDR2 FYNNEI. The CDR3 runs 16 residues. The V and J ends lost 6 bases and 1 base, in that order; junction bases with no gene match: 4. For the CDR3, the DNA is TGTGCCAGCAGCGGCGGGACTAGCGGGGGCACAGATACGCAGTATTTT. Protein: CASSGGTSGGTDTQYF.

This CDR3 reads CAISGQPVLSGANVLTF. CDR3 sequence (DNA): TGTGCCATCAGTGGACAGCCAGTACTCTCTGGGGCCAACGTCCTGACTTTC. The chain links TRBV10-3 to TRBJ2-6; possibly TRBD1 for D (5 bases). Trimming cost V 4 bases and J 0 bases, with 13 bases left between them. Germline CDR1 reads ENHRY; CDR2 reads SYGVKD. The CDR3 length is 17 residues.

In its sample, this clone was seen a few times. J is TRBJ1-4 and V is TRBV5-1, with a possible D match to TRBD1 (5 bases). The germline V gene has CDR1 SGHRS and CDR2 YFSETQ. CDR3 length: 13 residues. Trimming removed 7 bases from V and 5 bases from J, with 12 bases in between. CDR3 nucleotides: TGCGCCAGCCAAAGGGACTCGAATGAAAAACTGTTTTTT. It is translated as CASQRDSNEKLFF.

This chain connects TRBV27 to TRBJ1-2; 11 bases agree with TRBD1. The J segment lost 3 bases and the V segment lost 7 bases, leaving 10 bases of the junction unmatched. Germline CDR1 and CDR2: MNHEY and SMNVEV (reference sequence). The CDR3 has 16 amino acids. The CDR3, as DNA: TGTGCCAGCACTCCCCGTAAGGGACAGGGGGACTATGGCTACACCTTC. Translated: CASTPRKGQGDYGYTF.

The chain links TRBV3-1 (or the pseudogene TRBV3-2) to TRBJ1-5, with D possibly being TRBD1 (6 bases). CDR3 size: 14 residues. V lost 4 bases to trimming and J lost 3 bases, with 10 bases between them. Germline CDR1 is LGHDT and CDR2 is YNNKEL (reference sequence). The CDR3 bases are TGTGCCAGCAGCCTAGCAGGGGTCAATCAGCCCCAGCATTTT. Residues: CASSLAGVNQPQHF.

V and J are TRBV3-1 (or the pseudogene TRBV3-2) and TRBJ2-2; 10 bases map to TRBD2. The germline V gene encodes CDR1 LGHDT and CDR2 YNNKEL (reference sequence). J gave up 7 bases and V 1 base, and 12 bases lay outside the gene matches. There are 18 residues in the CDR3. CDR3 region: CASSQGVSGRLEVGELFF. CDR3 nucleotides: TGTGCCAGCAGCCAAGGTGTTAGCGGGAGGCTCGAAGTCGGGGAGCTGTTTTTT.

A few counts support this clone. The CDR3 nucleotides are TGTGCCAGCAGCTCCGGGACTAGCGTCTACGAGCAGTACTTC. The encoded protein is CASSSGTSVYEQYF. The chain links TRBV5-4 to TRBJ2-7; 10 bases line up with TRBD2. This CDR3 has 14 amino acids. Germline V gene lookup returns CDR1 SGHNT and CDR2 YYREEE (reference sequence). With V trimmed by 3 bases and J by 3 bases, 3 bases remained unmatched.

CDR3 in amino acids: CASSPRAGQGNYGYTF. DNA for the CDR3: TGTGCCAGCAGCCCCCGGGCAGGACAGGGGAACTATGGCTACACCTTC. V gene TRBV7-9 combines with J gene TRBJ1-2, with TRBD1 matching 9 bases. The V gene's germline CDR1 is SEHNR and CDR2 FQNEAQ (reference sequence). The CDR3 has 16 residues. Trimming removed 5 bases from V and 2 bases from J; junction bases left unmatched: 9.